This TCR beta chain was sequenced in a study of PD-1 blockade in classical Hodgkin lymphoma. To note about this clone: Its antigen is undetermined.

Regarding the study as a whole: Although disease activity or prior therapy may be involved, causes of the repertoire differences remain undefined.

Assay used: immunoSEQ multiplex PCR; TCRdb lists only in-frame clones, some missing. Of about 30,000 clones listed, approximately 90% were seen once; the top ten hold roughly 1.2%. This sample's time point: newly diagnosed, previously untreated cHL patient sample. The CD4+ T cells used were purified from thawed PBMCs through magnetic negative selection. For comparison, PBMCs from newly diagnosed, untreated classical Hodgkin lymphoma were used. This CDR3 contains 17 residues. Germline V gene lookup returns CDR1 MDHEN and CDR2 SYDVKM. V lost 7 bases to trimming and J lost 2 bases; unmatched junction nucleotides: 9.

The sample consisted of CD4+ T cells from blood. The chain couples TRBV28 to TRBJ1-5; 12 bases are shared with TRBD1. The receptor comes from a human donor with classical Hodgkin lymphoma. The CDR3 coding sequence is TGTGCCAGCAAAACGGGACAGGGGGCTTTGCGCAATCAGCCCCAGCATTTT. Residues: CASKTGQGALRNQPQHF.